This T cell receptor (beta chain) came from a study of T cell clonality in common variable immunodeficiency. Study results and limitations: Authors noted CVID clonality's cause needs subpopulation repertoire sequencing. Repertoire-complication correlations in CVID were limited by patient heterogeneity.

CVID and control samples used equivalent genomic DNA input. Libraries were prepared by immunoSEQ multiplex PCR; TCRdb keeps only in-frame clonotypes and omits some of them. This sample carries about 35,000 clones, none of them present only once. Most patients and controls had Caucasian heritage. This clone was recorded at least ten times. Its target is unknown. The receptor was isolated from a person between 18 and 70 years old in good health. Sequencing was done on a sample of peripheral blood mononuclear cells.

The covered CDR3 bases are TGTGCCAGCAGCTCACTAGTTACTACAGATACG. This translates into CASSSLVTTDT. The whole CDR3 sequence reads CASSSLVTTDTQYF. The genes are TRBV7-8 and TRBJ2-3, with D possibly TRBD2 on 5 matching bases. The read ends 3 residues shy of where the CDR3 ends; the end is completed using the germline J gene. The CDR3 has 14 residues. V dropped 4 bases and J dropped 3 bases, with 11 bases sitting between them. Germline V CDR1 and CDR2: SGHVS, FQNEAQ.